The 29 T cell receptor beta chains below all came from one sample that was sequenced in a study of T cell clonality in common variable immunodeficiency. Sequenced by immunoSEQ multiplex PCR; TCRdb stores in-frame clones only, minus some. The sample has about 47,000 clones, none seen only once. Sequencing was performed on peripheral blood mononuclear cells. The receptors originated from a person aged 18 to 75 in good health.

This clone was seen ten or more times. The read finishes 3 residues shy of the CDR3 end, and the germline J gene is used to complete it. The rearrangement links TRBV3-1 (or the pseudogene TRBV3-2) to TRBJ1-1; 9 bases are a match to TRBD1. Germline V gene lookup returns CDR1 LGHDT and CDR2 YNNKEL (reference sequence). The CDR3 runs 15 residues. With 4 bases clipped from V and 6 bases from J, the junction kept 9 bases outside the gene matches. Partial CDR3 DNA: TGTGCCAGCAGCCGCCGAACAGGGGGCCAGGCTGAA. It yields the protein CASSRRTGGQAE. The whole CDR3 sequence is CASSRRTGGQAEAFF.

There are many counts of this clone. The read terminates 3 residues before the CDR3 end, so the remaining end is supplied by the germline J gene. The V call is TRBV28, the J call TRBJ2-1; TRBD1 matches at 8 bases. Trimming cost V 7 bases and J 9 bases; bases outside gene matches: 17. Germline V gives CDR1 MDHEN, CDR2 SYDVKM. The CDR3 loop spans 16 amino acids. The covered CDR3 bases are TGTGCCAGCACCGCTCTTAACGGACAGGGATTAGGTGAG. Protein: CASTALNGQGLGE. The complete CDR3 protein is CASTALNGQGLGEQFF. Supplemented by reference TRBV28 and TRBJ2-1, the full variable domain reads DVKVTQSSRYLVKRTGEKVFLECVQDMDHENMFWYRQDPGLGLRLIYFSYDVKMKEKGDIPEGYSVSREKKERFSLILESASTNQTSMYLCASTALNGQGLGEQFFGPGTRLTVL.

In this sample, this clone turned up many times. The CDR3 end lies 3 residues beyond the end of the read and is filled in from the germline J gene. This sequence joins TRBV28 and TRBJ2-5, with 8 bases identical to TRBD1. Germline V gives CDR1 MDHEN, CDR2 SYDVKM. The CDR3 covers 12 residues. Losses at the gene ends were 6 bases for V and 4 bases for J; bases not matched to a gene: 1. CDR3 DNA, as far as it was read: TGTGCCAGCAGCGACAGGGGAGAGACC. This sequence encodes CASSDRGET. The full CDR3 is CASSDRGETQYF. The variable domain in full, with the rest retrieved from reference TRBV28 and TRBJ2-5, is DVKVTQSSRYLVKRTGEKVFLECVQDMDHENMFWYRQDPGLGLRLIYFSYDVKMKEKGDIPEGYSVSREKKERFSLILESASTNQTSMYLCASSDRGETQYFGPGTRLLVL.

This clone was detected many times. The observed sequence ends 3 residues before the CDR3 terminus, with the missing tail filled in from the germline J gene. The chain has TRBV20-1 and TRBJ2-7; TRBD2 matches at 15 bases. Per the germline V gene, CDR1 is DFQATT and CDR2 is SNEGSKA (reference sequence). Germline trimming cut 3 bases from V and 2 bases from J; bases unmatched to any gene: 11. This CDR3 comprises 18 residues. The CDR3: CSARYGLAGGRKTYEQYF. CDR3 bases read: TGCAGTGCTAGGTACGGACTAGCGGGAGGGAGGAAAACCTACGAG.

This clone was recorded at least ten times. The read falls 3 residues short of the CDR3 end, and the missing part is taken from the germline J gene. V and J are TRBV11-2 and TRBJ1-1; D not resolved. The CDR3 covers 13 residues. Germline V gene lookup returns CDR1 SGHAT and CDR2 FQNNGV. This CDR3 is CASSLDRTTEAFF. Incomplete CDR3 DNA: TGTGCCAGCAGCTTAGACAGGACTACAGAA.

This clone was observed many times. The read comes to an end 3 residues before the CDR3 does, leaving the germline J gene to fill in the end. This chain joins TRBV29-1 and TRBJ2-1; TRBD1 aligns across 8 bases. Per germline, CDR1 SQVTM and CDR2 ANQGSEA. With 6 bases clipped from V and 0 bases from J, the junction kept 13 bases outside the gene matches. The CDR3 totals 17 residues. Incomplete CDR3 DNA: TGCAGCGTACTAATCCCACAGGGGGTGACCTCCTACAATGAG. Protein product: CSVLIPQGVTSYNE. The entire CDR3 is CSVLIPQGVTSYNEQFF.

This clone was recorded at least ten times. With the read ending 3 residues before the CDR3 end, the germline J gene is used to fill in that end. V is TRBV28 and J is TRBJ2-7; weak D call: TRBD1 (6 bases). The CDR3 loop spans 14 amino acids. The V and J ends lost 2 bases and 5 bases respectively, with 13 bases between them. CDR1 and CDR2 (germline): MDHEN, SYDVKM. CDR3 DNA (partial): TGTGCCAGCAGTTTAGGGCCAGGGGTCCACGAG. As protein: CASSLGPGVHE. The whole CDR3 reads CASSLGPGVHEQYF. The full variable domain, its missing parts supplied by reference TRBV28 and TRBJ2-7, is DVKVTQSSRYLVKRTGEKVFLECVQDMDHENMFWYRQDPGLGLRLIYFSYDVKMKEKGDIPEGYSVSREKKERFSLILESASTNQTSMYLCASSLGPGVHEQYFGPGTRLTVT.

This clone has ten or more counts. The CDR3 end is not reached by the read, which stops 3 residues before it; the germline J gene fills it in. The chain uses TRBV5-4 and TRBJ2-7, with 8 bases identical to TRBD1. The germline V gene has CDR1 SGHNT and CDR2 YYREEE (reference sequence). This CDR3 spans 14 amino acids. Germline trimming cut 5 bases from V and 3 bases from J; bases unmatched to any gene: 7. CDR3 loop: CASRAGQGSYEQYF. The CDR3 DNA, read in part, is TGTGCCAGCAGAGCCGGACAGGGAAGCTACGAG.

This clone was seen many times. The CDR3 end falls 3 residues outside the read, so it is completed with the germline J gene. The chain has TRBV11-3 and TRBJ2-7, with 7 bases that match TRBD2. V was pared by 6 bases and J by 3 bases, with 11 bases of the junction left unmatched. This CDR3 has 15 amino acids. Germline values: CDR1 SGHNT, CDR2 YENEEA. The CDR3 sequence: CASSPTASGYYEQYF. Partial CDR3 DNA: TGTGCCAGCAGTCCTACCGCTAGCGGTTACTACGAG.

Ten or more counts support this clone. The read stops 3 residues short of the end of the CDR3; the missing end is completed from the germline J gene. The rearrangement joins TRBV7-6 to TRBJ2-7; 7 nucleotides line up with TRBD2. The ends lost 5 bases at V and 6 bases at J; junction bases unmatched: 7. Germline assignment: CDR1 SGHVS and CDR2 FNYEAQ. This CDR3 is built from 13 residues. The covered CDR3 bases are TGTGCCAGCAGCGCACGTCTAGCGGTCGAG. Protein sequence: CASSARLAVE. The complete CDR3 reads CASSARLAVEQYF.

The table lists this clone with many counts. The sequenced fragment ends 3 residues before the CDR3 boundary, so the rest is inferred from the germline J gene. The V call is TRBV6-2 or TRBV6-3, the J call TRBJ2-3, with TRBD2 identical over 9 bases. The CDR3 length is 17 residues. V shed 6 bases, J shed 4 bases, and the junction held 14 bases outside the gene matches. Germline V lookup: CDR1 MNHEY, CDR2 SVGEGT. The CDR3 bases that were read are TGTGCCAGCAGCCCTGGCTTGGCGGGGGGGCGGGCAGATACG. Translating gives CASSPGLAGGRADT. The entire CDR3 reads CASSPGLAGGRADTQYF.

This clone has at least ten counts. CDR3 DNA, as far as it was read: TGTGCCAGCTCAGCGACTCCATACAATGAG. Amino acid sequence: CASSATPYNE. The full CDR3 is CASSATPYNEQFF. The chain recombines TRBV18 with TRBJ2-1; D uncertain. The observed sequence ends 3 residues before the CDR3 terminus, with the missing tail filled in from the germline J gene. CDR3 size: 13 residues. V lost 5 bases, J lost 4 bases, and 9 bases lay in between. From germline, CDR1 is KGHSH and CDR2 LQKENI.

A word on this clone: The CDR3 end is not reached by the read, which stops 3 residues before it; the germline J gene fills it in. The chain joins TRBV25-1 to TRBJ2-7; maybe TRBD1 (5 bases). This CDR3 contains 14 residues. Germline V lookup: CDR1 MGHDK, CDR2 SYGVNS. The V gene lost 3 bases and the J gene lost 1 base, with 10 bases spanning the gap. The CDR3 region is CASSEPGNSYEQYF. The DNA read from the CDR3 is TGTGCCAGCAGTGAGCCAGGGAATTCCTACGAG.

This clone was observed at least ten times. The read ends 3 residues early relative to the CDR3; the germline J gene fills the gap. The chain is built from TRBV7-8 and TRBJ2-1, with 7 bases fitting TRBD1. The trim removed 2 bases at V and 9 bases at J, leaving 10 bases unmatched. From germline, CDR1 is SGHVS and CDR2 FQNEAQ. CDR3 length equals 15 residues. The DNA read from the CDR3 is TGTGCCAGCAGCTTACCTCGGGACAGCCCAGCTGAG. This gives the protein CASSLPRDSPAE. The full-length CDR3 reads as CASSLPRDSPAEQFF.

This clone was recorded at least ten times. Coverage ceases 3 residues before the CDR3 finishes, and the germline J gene fills in the end. The V call is TRBV5-1, the J call TRBJ2-4, with D possibly matching TRBD1 (6 bases). The germline gives CDR1 SGHRS, CDR2 YFSETQ. Trimming removed 3 bases at V and 8 bases at J, with 12 bases between. CDR3 size: 13 residues. The part of the CDR3 DNA that was read is TGCGCCAGCAGCTGGACAGCTGAGGACATT. Protein sequence: CASSWTAEDI. The complete CDR3 reads CASSWTAEDIQYF.

This clone was recorded at least ten times. The CDR3 is cut off 3 residues early in the read; its end comes from the germline J gene. This rearrangement joins TRBV5-4 to TRBJ2-7; tentatively, D is TRBD2 (6 bases). The CDR3 runs 14 residues. Per germline, CDR1 SGHNT and CDR2 YYREEE (reference sequence). With 4 bases removed from V and 4 bases from J, the gap between germline ends came to 15 bases. The CDR3 bases that were read are TGTGCCAGCAGCCAGGACTACCCTGGATACGAG. Translated: CASSQDYPGYE. Given in full, the CDR3 is CASSQDYPGYEQYF. The whole variable domain, filled in from reference TRBV5-4 and TRBJ2-7, reads ETGVTQSPTHLIKTRGQQVTLRCSSQSGHNTVSWYQQALGQGPQFIFQYYREEENGRGNFPPRFSGLQFPNYSSELNVNALELDDSALYLCASSQDYPGYEQYFGPGTRLTVT.

The sample holds many counts of this clone. Sequencing ends 3 residues short of the CDR3 end; the germline J gene provides the rest. The chain links TRBV4-1 to TRBJ1-5; D is undetermined. This CDR3 spans 13 amino acids. From germline, CDR1 is MGHRA and CDR2 YSYEKL. Between the trimmed V and J ends, which lost 1 base and 6 bases, there was a span of 7 bases. Partial CDR3 DNA: TGCGCCAGCAGCCAAGCTAATGGTCAGCCC. This encodes CASSQANGQP. The CDR3 in its entirety is CASSQANGQPQHF.

This clone has at least ten counts. The DNA ends 3 residues before the CDR3 does, and the rest of the CDR3 is filled in from the germline J gene. This sequence joins TRBV7-6 and TRBJ2-2; 8 bases agree with TRBD2. V dropped 5 bases and J dropped 5; count of bases not matched to a gene: 10. The CDR3 is 16 residues long. CDR1 SGHVS and CDR2 FNYEAQ come from the germline V gene. The CDR3 sequence is CASSPVPGLGTGELFF. CDR3 DNA, as far as it was read: TGTGCCAGCAGCCCTGTTCCGGGACTAGGGACCGGGGAG.

In this sample, this clone turned up many times. The read finishes 3 residues shy of the CDR3 end, and the germline J gene is used to complete it. This rearrangement joins TRBV7-9 to TRBJ1-4, with D possibly being TRBD1 (5 bases). CDR1 and CDR2 (germline): SEHNR, FQNEAQ (reference sequence). V shed 0 bases and J shed 3 bases, with 8 bases lying between them. CDR3 length: 15 amino acids. The CDR3 sequence is CASSLADTSNEKLFF. The part of the CDR3 DNA that was read is TGTGCCAGCAGCTTAGCGGACACCTCTAATGAAAAA.

This clone was seen repeatedly, ten times or more. The CDR3 goes on 3 residues after the read ends, and that part is filled in from the germline J gene. This sequence joins TRBV30 and TRBJ2-2; perhaps TRBD2 as D (6 bases). V lost 2 bases to trimming and J lost 5 bases, with 15 bases between them. The CDR3 totals 15 residues. Per germline, CDR1 GTSNPN and CDR2 SVGIG (reference sequence). The CDR3 DNA, read in part, is TGTGCCTGGAGTACCCTTGGCGCGGGGACCGGGGAG. As protein: CAWSTLGAGTGE. Given in full, the CDR3 is CAWSTLGAGTGELFF.

The sample holds many counts of this clone. The missing CDR3 end, 3 residues past where the read stops, is filled in from the germline J gene. The gene calls are TRBV5-1 and TRBJ1-6; D call uncertain. This CDR3 has 15 residues. Per the germline V gene, CDR1 is SGHRS and CDR2 is YFSETQ. The V end was cut by 0 bases, the J end by 2 bases, with 6 bases between. CDR3 sequence reads: CASSLDVTYNSPLHF. The sequenced CDR3 bases are TGCGCCAGCAGCTTGGATGTCACCTATAATTCACCC.

This clone was picked up many times. The CDR3 goes on 3 residues after the read ends, and that part is filled in from the germline J gene. The V and J genes are TRBV5-1 and TRBJ2-7, with D possibly TRBD1 on 6 matching bases. CDR3 length: 14 residues. Germline V gene data show CDR1 as SGHRS and CDR2 as YFSETQ. V lost 3 bases and J lost 1, with 11 bases in between. This CDR3 reads CASSSQGRSYEQYF. The CDR3 DNA, read in part, is TGCGCCAGCAGCTCACAGGGAAGGTCCTACGAG. The entire variable domain, with the rest obtained from reference TRBV5-1 and TRBJ2-7, is as follows: KAGVTQTPRYLIKTRGQQVTLSCSPISGHRSVSWYQQTPGQGLQFLFEYFSETQRNKGNFPGRFSGRQFSNSRSEMNVSTLELGDSALYLCASSSQGRSYEQYFGPGTRLTVT.

In this sample, this clone turned up many times. Read coverage stops 3 residues before the CDR3 terminus; the germline J gene supplies the remainder. The V gene is TRBV30, the J gene TRBJ2-3, with 9 bases matching TRBD1. The junction had 7 bases not matched to a gene; V was cut back by 7 bases and J by 5 bases. Germline CDR1 is GTSNPN and CDR2 is SVGIG (reference sequence). The CDR3 contains 13 residues. The CDR3 DNA, read in part, is TGTGCCTCGAACAGGGGGCTTGTAGATACG. Its protein is CASNRGLVDT. The CDR3 reads in full as CASNRGLVDTQYF.

This clone was counted at least ten times. The missing CDR3 end, 3 residues past where the read stops, is filled in from the germline J gene. The chain couples TRBV4-1 to TRBJ2-3, with TRBD2 matching over 11 bases. CDR1 is MGHRA, CDR2 YSYEKL, per germline. Germline trimming cut 1 base from V and 7 bases from J; bases unmatched to any gene: 7. CDR3 size: 16 residues. CDR3 sequence reads: CASSQVVAGGLNTQYF. Partial CDR3 DNA: TGCGCCAGCAGCCAAGTAGTAGCGGGAGGGCTAAATACG.

This clone appeared many times. CDR3 loop: CASSQAAGGQETQYF. The CDR3 DNA, read in part, is TGTGCCAGCAGCCAAGCGGCGGGGGGGCAAGAGACC. J is TRBJ2-5 and V is TRBV4-2; TRBD2 aligns across 9 bases. The read gets to within 3 residues of the CDR3 end, and the germline J gene fills in the rest. After removal of 1 base from V and 2 bases from J, the junction contained 2 bases not matched to a gene. Germline loops: CDR1 LGHNA, CDR2 YNFKEQ. The CDR3 sequence is 15 residues long.

This clone was picked up many times. The observed sequence ends 3 residues before the CDR3 terminus, with the missing tail filled in from the germline J gene. The genes are TRBV18 and TRBJ1-2; unclear D gene. The V gene lost 2 bases and the J gene lost 6 bases, with 13 bases spanning the gap. The CDR3 totals 14 residues. CDR1 is KGHSH, CDR2 LQKENI, per germline. The covered CDR3 bases are TGTGCCAGCTCACCAGCGGGTCGGCCGCATGGC. Translation gives CASSPAGRPHG. The full CDR3 protein reads CASSPAGRPHGYTF. Based on the CDR3 plus reference TRBV18 and TRBJ1-2, the full variable domain is NAGVMQNPRHLVRRRGQEARLRCSPMKGHSHVYWYRQLPEEGLKFMVYLQKENIIDESGMPKERFSAEFPKEGPSILRIQQVVRGDSAAYFCASSPAGRPHGYTFGSGTRLTVV.

This clone has at least ten counts. The sequenced fragment ends 3 residues before the CDR3 boundary, so the rest is inferred from the germline J gene. The chain uses TRBV5-1 and TRBJ1-1; D is unresolved. Germline loops: CDR1 SGHRS, CDR2 YFSETQ. V shed 2 bases and J shed 1 base, with 9 bases lying between them. The CDR3 has 14 amino acids. CDR3 amino acids: CASSLTQRNTEAFF. The covered CDR3 bases are TGCGCCAGCAGCTTAACCCAGAGGAACACTGAA.

The CDR3 DNA, read in part, is TGTGCCAGCAGTCCCATCTTGAGGCCCTACGAG. This encodes CASSPILRPYE. The full-length CDR3 reads as CASSPILRPYEQYF. The chain combines TRBV27 with TRBJ2-7, with D unclear. The sequence runs out 3 residues before the end of the CDR3; the remainder is reconstructed from the germline J gene. CDR1 is MNHEY, CDR2 SMNVEV, per germline (reference sequence). The length of the CDR3 is 14 residues. The V gene lost 5 bases and the J gene lost 2 bases, with 13 bases spanning the gap.

Ten or more counts support this clone. The CDR3 goes on 3 residues after the read ends, and that part is filled in from the germline J gene. V usage is TRBV7-2 and J usage is TRBJ2-7, with 9 bases aligning to TRBD1. The germline V gene encodes CDR1 SGHTA and CDR2 FQGNSA. J gave up 3 bases and V 4 bases, and 7 bases lay outside the gene matches. CDR3 length: 15 residues. CDR3 region: CASSSRTGDLYEQYF. The DNA read from the CDR3 is TGTGCCAGCAGCTCCCGGACAGGGGATCTCTACGAG.